This T cell receptor (beta chain) was recovered during a study of T cell responses to AZD1222 COVID-19 vaccine. Study-level results: Baseline seropositives among AZD1222 recipients totaled only six or seven. The peak T cell response came first, and repertoires were sampled only after it. The reported proportion of spike-specific TCRs targeting unmutated variant regions was nearly half.

Second doses at about 4 or about 12 weeks were pooled. Turning to this clone: The antigen is not known.

V lost 1 base to trimming and J lost 5 bases, with 11 bases between them. Per the germline V gene, CDR1 is GTSNPN and CDR2 is SVGIG (reference sequence). CDR3 length: 13 residues. Profiling relied on immunoSEQ multiplex PCR, and the TCRdb table lists in-frame clones only, not all of them. The sample lists roughly 87,000 clones, about nine tenths seen once, with 6.9% in the top ten. The sequence was collected from an adult who received the AZD1222 COVID-19 vaccine. The genes are TRBV30 and TRBJ1-1, with D maybe TRBD1 (6 bases). Specimen: peripheral blood, collected 28 days after the second AZD1222 dose. CDR3 sequence reads: CAWSAQGGTEAFF. CDR3 coding DNA: TGTGCCTGGAGTGCACAGGGAGGGACTGAAGCTTTCTTT. The full variable domain, with the rest looked up from reference TRBV30 and TRBJ1-1, is SQTIHQWPATLVQPVGSPLSLECTVEGTSNPNLYWYRQAAGRGLQLLFYSVGIGQISSEVPQNLSASRPQDRQFILSSKKLLLSDSGFYLCAWSAQGGTEAFFGQGTRLTVV.